This entry lists 14 T cell receptor beta chains sequenced from one sample in a study of control samples from healthy donors and cancer patients. Assay used: immunoSEQ multiplex PCR; TCRdb lists only in-frame clones, some missing. The sample shows under 150,000 clones, roughly nine tenths of them seen only once. The specimen was PBMCs. The receptors here all came from a woman in her fifties or sixties with colorectal cancer.

The CDR3 DNA reads TGTGCCAGCAGGAGATATCAGGGGGCGCGAGAGACCCAGTACTTC. Translating gives CASRRYQGARETQYF. The V call is TRBV6-5, the J call TRBJ2-5; 8 bases line up with TRBD1. Trimming at V came to 6 bases and at J to 4 bases, leaving 10 bases not matched to a gene. CDR1 and CDR2 (germline): MNHEY, SVGAGI. This CDR3 spans 15 amino acids.

V and J are TRBV15 and TRBJ2-3; 8 bases line up with TRBD2. The CDR3 runs 18 residues. V trimming: 0 bases; J trimming: 1 base; junction bases outside the gene matches: 9. CDR1 and CDR2 from the germline V gene are LNHNV and YYDKDF (reference sequence). CDR3 nucleotides: TGTGCCACCAGCAGAGATCGTGTCGCGACTAGCGGCACAGATACGCAGTATTTT. It yields the protein CATSRDRVATSGTDTQYF.

The gene calls are TRBV27 and TRBJ1-4; maybe TRBD1 (5 bases). V was clipped by 5 bases and J by 3 bases, with 16 bases between them. The CDR3 loop spans 16 amino acids. Germline V CDR1 and CDR2: MNHEY, SMNVEV (reference sequence). The CDR3 coding sequence is TGTGCCAGCAGTGAATTAGCAGGGACTCCTAATGAAAAACTGTTTTTT. It codes for CASSELAGTPNEKLFF. Full variable domain (remainder filled in from reference TRBV27 and TRBJ1-4): EAQVTQNPRYLITVTGKKLTVTCSQNMNHEYMSWYRQDPGLGLRQIYYSMNVEVTDKGDVPEGYKVSRKEKRNFPLILESPSPNQTSLYFCASSELAGTPNEKLFFGSGTQLSVL.

J is TRBJ1-1 and V is TRBV19, with TRBD1 matching 8 bases. CDR3 size: 15 residues. V gave up 5 bases and J gave up 1 base; unmatched junction bases: 6. The germline V gene has CDR1 LNHDA and CDR2 SQIVND (reference sequence). The CDR3 reads CASSEDRVSNTEAFF. The CDR3 coding sequence is TGTGCCAGTAGTGAGGACAGGGTATCGAACACTGAAGCTTTCTTT. Full variable domain (remainder filled in from reference TRBV19 and TRBJ1-1): DGGITQSPKYLFRKEGQNVTLSCEQNLNHDAMYWYRQDPGQGLRLIYYSQIVNDFQKGDIAEGYSVSREKKESFPLTVTSAQKNPTAFYLCASSEDRVSNTEAFFGQGTRLTVV.

This chain uses TRBV7-9 with TRBJ1-2; D possibly corresponds to TRBD1 (5 bases). Germline CDR1 reads SEHNR; CDR2 reads FQNEAQ (reference sequence). V lost 5 bases to trimming and J lost 7 bases, with 14 bases between them. The length of the CDR3 is 13 residues. The CDR3 DNA follows: TGTGCCAGCAGCCCCGTCCAGGGACTTGGCTACACCTTC. The encoded protein is CASSPVQGLGYTF.

This chain joins TRBV6-5 and TRBJ1-2; D is unclear. This CDR3 region has 11 residues. Looked up from germline, CDR1 is MNHEY and CDR2 is SVGAGI. With 5 bases removed from V and 12 bases from J, the gap between germline ends came to 13 bases. CDR3 sequence reads: CASSRDGYHTF. The CDR3 bases are TGTGCCAGCAGTCGGGATGGGTATCACACCTTC.

A few counts support this clone. Other nucleotide sequences in the sample specify the same CDR3. CDR3: CASSVGGQGETQYF. The CDR3 DNA sequence: TGTGCCAGCAGCGTAGGGGGACAGGGAGAGACCCAGTACTTC. The chain carries TRBV9 and TRBJ2-5; 9 bases fit TRBD1. The CDR3 extends over 14 amino acids. V trimming: 0 bases; J trimming: 4 bases; junction bases outside the gene matches: 1. Germline V CDR1 and CDR2: SGDLS, YYNGEE.

V usage is TRBV6-1 and J usage is TRBJ2-5; D might be TRBD2 (6 bases). The CDR3 totals 12 residues. V lost 3 bases and J lost 7, with 9 bases in between. Germline loops: CDR1 MNHNS, CDR2 SASEGT. CDR3 residues: CASSELGGTQYF. The CDR3 DNA follows: TGTGCCAGCAGTGAGTTGGGGGGGACCCAGTACTTC.

The chain uses TRBV19 and TRBJ2-7; D possibly matches TRBD1 or TRBD2 (5 bases each). Trimming took off 1 base at V and 7 bases at J, with 8 bases between the two ends. Germline assignment: CDR1 LNHDA and CDR2 SQIVND (reference sequence). The length of the CDR3 is 12 residues. In nucleotides, the CDR3 is TGTGCCAGTAGTATAGGTGGGGGAGAGCAGTACTTC. Its protein is CASSIGGGEQYF. Full variable domain (missing parts from reference TRBV19 and TRBJ2-7): DGGITQSPKYLFRKEGQNVTLSCEQNLNHDAMYWYRQDPGQGLRLIYYSQIVNDFQKGDIAEGYSVSREKKESFPLTVTSAQKNPTAFYLCASSIGGGEQYFGPGTRLTVT.

V gene TRBV18 combines with J gene TRBJ1-1; a possible D gene is TRBD1 (5 bases). The CDR3 runs to 14 residues. Trimming cost V 6 bases and J 0 bases, with 11 bases left between them. CDR1 is KGHSH and CDR2 is LQKENI in the germline V gene. Written as DNA, the CDR3 is TGTGCCAGCTCTGTGGGGGGGATGAACACTGAAGCTTTCTTT. Translating it yields CASSVGGMNTEAFF.

This chain uses TRBV5-1 with TRBJ2-5; either TRBD1 or TRBD2 may supply D (5 bases each). This CDR3 spans 13 amino acids. Germline values: CDR1 SGHRS, CDR2 YFSETQ. Trimming took off 2 bases at V and 5 bases at J, with 10 bases between the two ends. The CDR3 DNA sequence: TGCGCCAGCAGCTTAGAGGGGAAGGAGACCCAGTACTTC. This sequence encodes CASSLEGKETQYF.

This sequence joins TRBV6-5 and TRBJ1-2, with 7 positions matching TRBD1. This CDR3 region has 14 residues. Germline trimming cut 6 bases from V and 6 bases from J; bases unmatched to any gene: 10. CDR1 is MNHEY, CDR2 SVGAGI, per germline. Here the CDR3 DNA reads TGTGCCAGCAGCTGGACAGGTACTTCGGATGGCTACACCTTC. Translating it yields CASSWTGTSDGYTF.

This rearrangement joins TRBV6-5 to TRBJ2-1; TRBD2 might be the D (5 bases). The CDR3 has 16 residues. Germline assignment: CDR1 MNHEY and CDR2 SVGAGI. The germline V and J ends were trimmed by 0 bases and 6 bases, with 15 bases remaining between them. DNA for the CDR3: TGTGCCAGCAGTTACTCGAAGGGCGGTAGCGTCAATGAGCAGTTCTTC. Protein sequence: CASSYSKGGSVNEQFF.

The J gene is TRBJ2-1, the V gene TRBV29-1; weak D call: TRBD1 (6 bases). The germline CDR1 and CDR2 sequences are SQVTM and ANQGSEA. The CDR3 contains 17 residues. With 7 bases removed from V and 3 bases from J, the gap between germline ends came to 25 bases. In nucleotides, the CDR3 is TGCAGCGCAGCCATGGCAGGTTGGGACACAATCTACAATGAGCAGTTCTTC. Translated: CSAAMAGWDTIYNEQFF.